Listed here is a single T cell receptor (beta chain). Its antigen is as yet unknown. Chemo-refractory metastatic non-small-cell lung cancer patients underwent focal radiation alongside CTLA-4 blockade with ipilimumab. The CDR3 runs to 15 residues. V shed 8 bases and J shed 4 bases, with 20 bases lying between them. Germline V gene sequence: CDR1 MDHEN, CDR2 SYDVKM. The sample belongs to a study of radiotherapy plus CTLA-4 blockade in lung cancer. The study, taken as a whole, reports: The best predictor of response was reported to be early blood T cell clone dynamics, with interferon-beta. Blood-borne expansion of tumor-derived TCR clones followed radiotherapy plus ipilimumab.

The table came from immunoSEQ multiplex PCR; TCRdb's copy has only in-frame clones and leaves some out. The sample yields roughly 53,000 clones, roughly 81% seen once. The clonotype comes from a human donor with non-small cell lung cancer whose response to radiotherapy plus ipilimumab could not be evaluated. The rearrangement links TRBV28 to TRBJ1-2, with unresolved D. Material: peripheral blood, obtained from a patient treated with radiotherapy plus ipilimumab. In DNA, the CDR3 is TGTGCCAGCTCGGCTCGATGGAGGTCAGTCTATGGCTACACCTTC. Translating gives CASSARWRSVYGYTF.